This TCR beta chain was captured by sequencing in a study of blood T cell repertoires in COVID-19. Study at large: The United States, Italy and Spain supplied acute and convalescent COVID-19 samples. PBMCs, B-cell-depleted T cells, or T cells were the source of the cDNA or gDNA that made up the material.

Per the authors' pipeline: Scientists estimated how many nucleated cells there were by amplifying reference gene primers. Produced via immunoSEQ multiplex PCR; TCRdb's table is partial and in-frame only. V and J calls and clone size come straight from that table; D and trimming were deduced from the DNA. The sample lists 150,000 or so clones; over 85% were seen once. Sequencing input: peripheral blood. This TCR was recovered from a man aged 60 to 75 with active or convalescent COVID-19.

The CDR3 protein is CASSPGQVNQPQHF. CDR3 bases: TGTGCCAGCTCACCGGGACAGGTCAATCAGCCCCAGCATTTT. The chain uses TRBV18 and TRBJ1-5; the match to TRBD1 covers 8 bases. V gave up 3 bases and J gave up 3 bases; unmatched junction bases: 1. The CDR3 covers 14 residues. Per the germline V gene, CDR1 is KGHSH and CDR2 is LQKENI. Combining the CDR3 with reference TRBV18 and TRBJ1-5 gives the whole variable domain NAGVMQNPRHLVRRRGQEARLRCSPMKGHSHVYWYRQLPEEGLKFMVYLQKENIIDESGMPKERFSAEFPKEGPSILRIQQVVRGDSAAYFCASSPGQVNQPQHFGDGTRLSIL.